The sequence of this T cell receptor (beta chain) was determined in a study of blood T cell repertoires in COVID-19 (TCRdb year 2020). Turning to the overall study: The collaborator samples originated in the United States, Italy and Spain and spanned the acute and convalescent phases of COVID-19. The material from the prospective study consisted of cDNA or gDNA derived from T cells, B-cell-depleted T cells, or PBMCs. Deeply sampled blood TCRbeta repertoires from subjects exposed to, actively infected with, or recovered from COVID-19 were included in the dataset. The repertoires were released in a freely available public database intended as a resource for research on the immune response to SARS-CoV-2. Samples were obtained from the ongoing ImmuneRACE study (first 160 participants) and from 1,000 to 1,500 subjects provided by 6 global collaborators. Nearly every sample came with metadata listing a de-identified subject ID, COVID-19 status, age in years and sex. HLA class I and class II types, where available, came from metadata supplied by the sample provider rather than from assay-based typing.

On the study overall, not on this receptor specifically: How much clinical and demographic metadata was included differed by source and by participant, and the metadata was provided uncurated.

The immunoSEQ Assay, a bias-controlled multiplex PCR, was used to amplify TCRbeta CDR3 regions from genomic DNA. From the authors' description of their analysis: The number of nucleated cells in each sample was estimated by amplification of reference gene primers within the assay. Sequence reads were collapsed and filtered to measure the absolute abundance of every unique TCRbeta CDR3 rearrangement. For each sample, productive Simpson clonality was calculated as the square root of Simpson's diversity index over productive rearrangements. TCRdb took over this immuneACCESS table, retaining in-frame rearrangements with V and J assigned. Such tables are incomplete; in checked studies, under half of the missing clones stem from an unresolved V gene, and the remainder is unexplained. D and trimming come from the DNA, and the V and J calls and clone size come from that table. Counted in this sample were about 150,000 clones; about 88% of them appeared once. The biggest ten clones account for approximately 2.4% of the sample.

One collaborating source in Seattle enrolled patients during active infection and followed them longitudinally through the course of disease. Whole blood was collected in K2EDTA tubes by collaborating institutions according to the institutions' own protocols. For TCRbeta analysis, collaborator samples were shipped as frozen whole blood, as isolated PBMCs, or as DNA extracted from either sample type. The CDR3, from cysteine to phenylalanine, totals 13 residues. This entry keeps only the CDR3 DNA: 39 bases, framed from base 1. V is reduced by 0 bases and J by 8 bases, leaving a spacing of 10 bases between them. Per the germline V gene (reference sequence), LGHDT is the CDR1 and YNNKEL is the CDR2. On this clone: Its antigen is not yet known. Per-base qualities were not stored, and no clone one base away is much larger.

The rearrangement combines TRBV3-1 (or the pseudogene TRBV3-2) with TRBJ1-2; TRBD1 could be the D gene, as 6 bases match. This TCR came from a human donor with COVID-19, enrolled during active disease. The donor label of this sample is uncertain. The sequenced sample consisted of peripheral blood. The DNA sequence is as follows: TGTGCCAGCAGCCAAGAAGGGGGTTCGGGCTACACCTTC. Its protein is CASSQEGGSGYTF.